The 26 T cell receptor beta chains below come from one sample, sequenced in a study of cytomegalovirus exposure and HLA in healthy donors. The PCR contained 60 Vbeta and 13 Jbeta primers. Assay: immunoSEQ multiplex PCR; the TCRdb copy retains only in-frame clones and omits some. The profile covers some 130,000 clones, with about two thirds appearing a single time and approximately 2.6% taken by the ten largest. The specimen was PBMCs. These receptors all stem from a human donor in good health.

This clone was recorded only once. This specimen includes other DNA sequences encoding the same CDR3. The chain has TRBV5-8 and TRBJ1-2, with 7 bases aligning to TRBD1. Per the germline V gene, CDR1 is SGHTS and CDR2 is YDEGEE. The CDR3 runs 16 residues. Losses at the gene ends were 1 base for V and 7 bases for J; bases not matched to a gene: 13. CDR3 sequence: CASSLPTGPLSGGYTF. The CDR3 DNA sequence: TGTGCCAGCAGCTTGCCGACAGGGCCTCTCTCCGGTGGCTACACCTTC.

The V and J genes are TRBV9 and TRBJ2-3; 7 nucleotides agree with TRBD1. The CDR3 runs 16 residues. The V and J ends lost 4 bases and 2 bases, in that order; junction bases with no gene match: 10. Germline CDR1 reads SGDLS; CDR2 reads YYNGEE. CDR3 residues: CASSPQTGTNTDTQYF. The CDR3 coding sequence is TGTGCCAGCAGCCCTCAGACAGGGACCAACACAGATACGCAGTATTTT.

This clone has just a few counts. V is TRBV11-3 and J is TRBJ2-2, with D maybe TRBD2 (6 bases). Trimming stripped 5 bases from V and 14 bases from J, with 15 bases between. There are 12 residues in the CDR3. Looked up from germline, CDR1 is SGHNT and CDR2 is YENEEA. CDR3 region: CASSRAAEGLFF. The CDR3 DNA reads TGTGCCAGCAGCCGGGCGGCGGAGGGTCTGTTTTTT.

The chain links TRBV28 to TRBJ2-7; 10 bases fit TRBD1. Per the germline V gene, CDR1 is MDHEN and CDR2 is SYDVKM. The J segment lost 6 bases and the V segment lost 5 bases, leaving 7 bases of the junction unmatched. CDR3 length: 14 amino acids. CDR3 sequence reads: CASSPGQGTPEQYF. The DNA for the CDR3 is TGTGCCAGCAGTCCGGGACAGGGGACTCCCGAGCAGTACTTC.

The chain uses TRBV5-6 and TRBJ1-2; 12 bases line up with TRBD1. CDR1 and CDR2 from the germline V gene are SGHDT and YYEEEE. V shed 4 bases and J 7 bases; nucleotides not matched to a gene: 8. The CDR3 contains 15 residues. The CDR3 region has the DNA TGTGCCAGCAGCCACCTGGGACAGGGGGCCGGTGGCTACACCTTC. Translated, it gives CASSHLGQGAGGYTF.

The chain employs TRBV28 and TRBJ1-5; D is ambiguous. The length of the CDR3 is 13 residues. Germline CDR1 and CDR2: MDHEN and SYDVKM. With 7 bases removed from V and 3 bases from J, the gap between germline ends came to 10 bases. The CDR3 nucleotides read TGTGCCAGCAAATCCGGGTCCAATCAGCCCCAGCATTTT. Protein: CASKSGSNQPQHF.

The chain is built from TRBV2 and TRBJ1-1; 10 bases match TRBD1. Trimming cost V 5 bases and J 5 bases; bases outside gene matches: 8. The CDR3 is 15 amino acids. The V gene's germline CDR1 is SNHLY and CDR2 FYNNEI. This CDR3 is CASSLRGTGETEAFF. The CDR3 DNA reads TGTGCCAGCAGTTTACGAGGGACAGGGGAGACTGAAGCTTTCTTT.

The V gene is TRBV7-2, the J gene TRBJ2-3, with D possibly matching TRBD2 (6 bases). V was pared by 4 bases and J by 0 bases, with 14 bases between. Germline lookup yields CDR1 SGHTA and CDR2 FQGNSA. The CDR3 has 16 amino acids. The CDR3 region is CASSSRTLASTDTQYF. The CDR3 DNA is TGTGCCAGCAGCTCGAGGACGCTAGCGAGCACAGATACGCAGTATTTT.

This rearrangement joins TRBV30 to TRBJ1-4; D might be TRBD1 (5 bases). V gave up 6 bases and J gave up 2 bases, with 13 bases separating them. The germline CDR1 and CDR2 sequences are GTSNPN and SVGIG (reference sequence). The CDR3 runs to 14 residues. The CDR3, as DNA: TGTGCCTGCCGGTTGGGGGGGACTAATGAAAAACTGTTTTTT. It specifies CACRLGGTNEKLFF.

This chain uses TRBV6-1 with TRBJ1-1, with 7 bases identical to TRBD1. CDR1 and CDR2 from the germline V gene are MNHNS and SASEGT. CDR3 length: 15 residues. V lost 5 bases to trimming and J lost 9 bases; unmatched junction nucleotides: 15. The chain's CDR3 is CASSPRDSRGSKAFF. CDR3 DNA sequence: TGTGCCAGCAGTCCGCGGGACAGCCGCGGGTCCAAAGCTTTCTTT.

This clone was observed a few times. The chain has TRBV7-2 and TRBJ2-3; D call uncertain. Germline V gene data show CDR1 as SGHTA and CDR2 as FQGNSA. CDR3 length: 17 amino acids. Trimming removed 1 base from V and 3 bases from J, with 17 bases in between. The CDR3 here is CASSLVGSHRGTDTQYF. DNA of the CDR3: TGTGCCAGCAGCTTAGTCGGTAGCCACCGAGGTACAGATACGCAGTATTTT.

The J gene is TRBJ1-2, the V gene TRBV9, with a tentative D call TRBD1 (5 bases). The CDR3 totals 13 residues. The V gene's germline CDR1 is SGDLS and CDR2 YYNGEE. V was trimmed by 3 bases and J by 3 bases, leaving 9 bases between them. The CDR3 spells CASSEQVDYGYTF. CDR3 in DNA: TGTGCCAGCAGCGAACAGGTGGACTATGGCTACACCTTC.

The rearrangement links TRBV7-2 to TRBJ2-7; the match to TRBD2 covers 8 bases. Germline V gene sequence: CDR1 SGHTA, CDR2 FQGNSA. Trimming removed 5 bases from V and 1 base from J; junction bases left unmatched: 7. This CDR3 contains 15 residues. The CDR3: CASSSREGLSYEQYF. CDR3 sequence (DNA): TGTGCCAGCAGCAGTCGGGAGGGCCTGTCCTACGAGCAGTACTTC.

This clone was recorded once. The rearrangement links TRBV19 to TRBJ2-3, with TRBD1 matching 7 bases. V shed 4 bases, J shed 0 bases, and the junction held 16 bases outside the gene matches. The CDR3 is made up of 19 amino acids. Germline V gene sequence: CDR1 LNHDA, CDR2 SQIVND (reference sequence). CDR3 DNA sequence: TGTGCCAGTAGTAGCCTAAGGGGGCAAGGGGCTCCTAGCACAGATACGCAGTATTTT. This gives the protein CASSSLRGQGAPSTDTQYF.

The chain links TRBV7-9 to TRBJ1-2, with TRBD1 as a possible D gene (5 bases). V dropped 1 base and J dropped 6 bases, with 9 bases sitting between them. Germline CDR1 SEHNR, CDR2 FQNEAQ (reference sequence). The CDR3 has 13 residues. CDR3 region: CASSLVVQDGYTF. As DNA, the CDR3 is TGTGCCAGCAGCTTAGTGGTACAGGATGGCTACACCTTC.

The chain couples TRBV30 to TRBJ2-7; no firm D call. This CDR3 has 13 amino acids. The germline V gene has CDR1 GTSNPN and CDR2 SVGIG (reference sequence). V lost 0 bases to trimming and J lost 5 bases, with 11 bases between them. Here the CDR3 reads CAWSVSRAHEQYF. The CDR3 DNA sequence: TGTGCCTGGAGTGTCTCCCGAGCCCACGAGCAGTACTTC.

The CDR3 sequence is CASSAGGGMGTDTQYF. The DNA for the CDR3 is TGTGCCAGCAGCGCGGGGGGCGGTATGGGCACAGATACGCAGTATTTT. The gene calls are TRBV9 and TRBJ2-3, with a tentative D call TRBD2 (7 bases). CDR3 size: 16 residues. CDR1 and CDR2 (germline): SGDLS, YYNGEE. Trimming pared 3 bases from V and 1 base from J, leaving 15 bases between.

This clone was detected a few times. The chain uses TRBV30 and TRBJ2-1; 8 nucleotides agree with TRBD2. The CDR3 loop spans 17 amino acids. The ends lost 7 bases at V and 12 bases at J; junction bases unmatched: 26. Germline CDR1 is GTSNPN and CDR2 is SVGIG (reference sequence). CDR3 sequence: CALKGIGLARYLAGQFF. CDR3 DNA: TGTGCCTTGAAGGGCATCGGTCTAGCGCGTTACCTAGCGGGGCAGTTCTTC.

Only a few counts were recorded for this clone. In DNA, the CDR3 is TGTGCCAGCAGCACAGGGTATCTACCTGAAGCTTTCTTT. Its protein is CASSTGYLPEAFF. The chain uses TRBV6-1 and TRBJ1-1, with TRBD1 as a possible D gene (6 bases). CDR1 is MNHNS and CDR2 is SASEGT in the germline V gene. V lost 6 bases to trimming and J lost 6 bases, with 14 bases between them. The CDR3 consists of 13 residues.

This chain connects TRBV6-4 to TRBJ1-2, with D possibly being TRBD1 (6 bases). Germline loops: CDR1 MRHNA, CDR2 SNTAGT. V was cut by 4 bases and J by 3 bases, with 24 bases left in between. This CDR3 has 18 amino acids. DNA for the CDR3: TGTGCCAGCAGTGGGATACCGGGGACATTAGTCCGGGACTATGGCTACACCTTC. Its protein is CASSGIPGTLVRDYGYTF.

V gene TRBV11-1 combines with J gene TRBJ2-1, with D maybe TRBD2 (5 bases). Germline CDR1 and CDR2: SGHAT and FQDESV (reference sequence). The CDR3 consists of 14 residues. With 7 bases removed from V and 0 bases from J, the gap between germline ends came to 10 bases. This CDR3 reads CASKGAFSYNEQFF. The CDR3 nucleotides are TGTGCCAGCAAGGGAGCTTTCTCCTACAATGAGCAGTTCTTC.

The V gene is TRBV7-6, the J gene TRBJ2-7, with 12 bases lining up with TRBD1. V was pared by 4 bases and J by 4 bases, with 2 bases of the junction left unmatched. Germline CDR1 and CDR2: SGHVS and FNYEAQ. The CDR3 has 14 amino acids. The CDR3 nucleotides are TGTGCCAGCAGCTCGGGACAGGGGGCGTACGAGCAGTACTTC. Its protein product is CASSSGQGAYEQYF.

For the CDR3, the DNA is TGTGCCAGCAGTTCGGGACAGGCTTTCACCGGGGAGCTGTTTTTT. It is translated as CASSSGQAFTGELFF. The chain couples TRBV27 to TRBJ2-2; TRBD1 matches at 8 bases. From germline, CDR1 is MNHEY and CDR2 SMNVEV (reference sequence). V gave up 4 bases and J gave up 4 bases; unmatched junction bases: 5. CDR3 length equals 15 residues.

The chain links TRBV14 to TRBJ2-7; 7 nucleotides line up with TRBD1. CDR1 SGHDN and CDR2 FVKESK come from the germline V gene. This CDR3 has 14 residues. V was clipped by 4 bases and J by 1 base; unmatched bases: 4. The DNA for the CDR3 is TGTGCCAGCAGCCGAGGGGGCACGTCCTACGAGCAGTACTTC. Protein sequence: CASSRGGTSYEQYF.

This CDR3 is CASSYSGTLGYTF. The DNA of the CDR3 is TGTGCCAGCAGTTACAGCGGGACACTAGGGTACACCTTC. This sequence joins TRBV6-5 and TRBJ1-2; D is perhaps TRBD1 (6 bases). With 2 bases removed from V and 11 bases from J, the gap between germline ends came to 15 bases. The CDR3 contains 13 residues. The germline CDR1 and CDR2 sequences are MNHEY and SVGAGI.

V and J are TRBV7-3 and TRBJ2-3; 11 bases line up with TRBD2. Trimming took 5 bases from V and 6 from J; bases not matched to a gene: 10. Germline CDR1 reads SGHTA; CDR2 reads FQGTGA. This CDR3 is 16 amino acids long. Written as DNA, the CDR3 is TGTGCCAGCAGCCCCCGACTAGCGGGGAGGTACGATACGCAGTATTTT. It is translated as CASSPRLAGRYDTQYF.